Listed below are T cell receptor beta chains from one sample, sequenced in a study of blood T cell dynamics during melanoma immunotherapy. Method: immunoSEQ multiplex PCR; TCRdb's copy keeps in-frame clones and lacks some. The table records approximately 22,000 clones, roughly nine tenths of them present only once. The specimen was blood, collected from a patient treated with checkpoint blockade. Every receptor here comes from a human donor with melanoma. Both conserved end residues are part of each CDR3. A D gene is named only where the DNA matches it firmly. A row's size may be missing; if present it is once, few, many or a size class.

d_call clone_size j_call v_call cdr3_aa cdr3_nt
TRBD2 . TRBJ2-5 TRBV9 CASSAGGLAGPETQYF TGTGCCAGCAGCGCCGGGGGGCTAGCGGGGCCAGAGACCCAGTACTTC
TRBD1 once TRBJ1-4 TRBV28 CASSTTGGEREKLFF TGTGCCAGCAGCACAACAGGGGGCGAACGTGAAAAACTGTTTTTT
. . TRBJ1-3 TRBV6-6 CASSYSGGGGNTIYF TGTGCCAGCAGTTACTCAGGAGGGGGAGGAAACACCATATATTTT
TRBD1 . TRBJ2-6 TRBV7-8 CASSLERPYRGSGANVLTF TGTGCCAGCAGCTTAGAACGGCCCTACAGGGGCTCTGGGGCCAACGTCCTGACTTTC
. . TRBJ1-1 TRBV6-5 CASSSGTGGGATEAFF TGTGCCAGCAGTTCCGGGACGGGGGGTGGGGCCACTGAAGCTTTCTTT
. . TRBJ1-2 TRBV7-3 CASSEGSGILYTF TGTGCCAGCAGCGAAGGGTCCGGGATACTCTACACCTTC
. . TRBJ1-6 TRBV19 CASGEIEGSSYNSPLHF TGTGCCAGTGGAGAGATCGAGGGCAGCTCCTATAATTCACCCCTCCACTTT
. . TRBJ1-5 TRBV5-4 CASSLGGRSNQPQHF TGTGCCAGCAGCTTGGGGGGACGTAGCAATCAGCCCCAGCATTTT
. . TRBJ2-1 TRBV2 CASSEAGRTRNEQFF TGTGCCAGCAGTGAAGCAGGGAGGACACGCAATGAGCAGTTCTTC
TRBD2 once TRBJ2-1 TRBV19 CASKDASGSNEQFF TGTGCCAGTAAAGATGCTAGCGGGAGCAATGAGCAGTTCTTC
TRBD1 . TRBJ2-3 TRBV9 CASSVGDRGDTQYF TGTGCCAGCAGCGTAGGGGACAGGGGGGATACGCAGTATTTT
. . TRBJ1-2 TRBV9 CASSPSDSPRGYTF TGTGCCAGCAGCCCGTCGGATTCTCCCAGGGGCTACACCTTC
. . TRBJ1-1 TRBV9 CASSHSDRMNTEAFF TGTGCCAGCAGCCACTCCGACAGAATGAACACTGAAGCTTTCTTT
TRBD2 . TRBJ2-2 TRBV11-3 CASSLALPLAGANTGELFF TGTGCCAGCAGCTTAGCCCTCCCTCTAGCGGGTGCGAACACCGGGGAGCTGTTTTTT
TRBD1 . TRBJ2-6 TRBV9 CASARSGQGTGANVLTF TGTGCCAGCGCCAGGTCAGGACAGGGAACTGGGGCCAACGTCCTGACTTTC
. . TRBJ1-2 TRBV28 CASSLARRVYGYTF TGTGCCAGCAGTTTAGCGCGCAGGGTGTATGGCTACACCTTC
. . TRBJ2-6 TRBV21-1 CASSKVGGEGSGANVLTF TGTGCCAGCAGCAAAGTGGGGGGTGAGGGCTCTGGGGCCAACGTCCTGACTTTC
. . TRBJ2-2 TRBV4-1 CASSSGADTGELFF TGCGCCAGCAGCTCAGGGGCGGACACCGGGGAGCTGTTTTTT
TRBD2 . TRBJ2-7 TRBV5-5 CASSLASGRPHEQYF TGTGCCAGCAGCTTGGCTAGCGGGAGACCCCACGAGCAGTACTTC
TRBD2 . TRBJ2-7 TRBV5-1 CASSTGTSGRAFYEQYF TGCGCCAGCAGCACTGGGACTAGCGGGAGGGCCTTTTACGAGCAGTACTTC
. . TRBJ2-2 TRBV9 CASSVGTNTGELFF TGTGCCAGCAGCGTAGGGACTAACACCGGGGAGCTGTTTTTT
. . TRBJ2-3 TRBV6-5 CASSSRSSTDTQYF TGTGCCAGCAGTTCCCGGTCTAGCACAGATACGCAGTATTTT
. . TRBJ1-1 TRBV7-2 CASSGGRGAMRAFF TGTGCCAGCAGCGGCGGCCGTGGGGCTATGAGGGCTTTCTTT
. once TRBJ2-1 TRBV14 CASSQDIILSSYNEQFF TGTGCCAGCAGCCAAGATATTATACTGAGCTCCTACAATGAGCAGTTCTTC
. . TRBJ1-2 TRBV2 CASSGLGTPGYGYTF TGTGCCAGCAGCGGACTAGGGACACCGGGATATGGCTACACCTTC
. . TRBJ2-3 TRBV29-1 CSVEDRAYTQYF TGCAGCGTTGAAGATCGGGCTTACACGCAGTATTTT
TRBD1 . TRBJ1-4 TRBV28 CASSSTGTGSEKLFF TGTGCCAGCAGTTCAACCGGGACAGGTAGCGAAAAACTGTTTTTT
TRBD1 . TRBJ1-5 TRBV28 CASTPTGPGQGGIGNQPQHF TGTGCCAGCACACCAACCGGGCCGGGACAGGGAGGAATCGGCAATCAGCCCCAGCATTTT
TRBD2 . TRBJ2-7 TRBV5-1 CASSLGLAGMIGEQYF TGCGCCAGCAGCTTGGGACTAGCGGGTATGATAGGCGAGCAGTACTTC